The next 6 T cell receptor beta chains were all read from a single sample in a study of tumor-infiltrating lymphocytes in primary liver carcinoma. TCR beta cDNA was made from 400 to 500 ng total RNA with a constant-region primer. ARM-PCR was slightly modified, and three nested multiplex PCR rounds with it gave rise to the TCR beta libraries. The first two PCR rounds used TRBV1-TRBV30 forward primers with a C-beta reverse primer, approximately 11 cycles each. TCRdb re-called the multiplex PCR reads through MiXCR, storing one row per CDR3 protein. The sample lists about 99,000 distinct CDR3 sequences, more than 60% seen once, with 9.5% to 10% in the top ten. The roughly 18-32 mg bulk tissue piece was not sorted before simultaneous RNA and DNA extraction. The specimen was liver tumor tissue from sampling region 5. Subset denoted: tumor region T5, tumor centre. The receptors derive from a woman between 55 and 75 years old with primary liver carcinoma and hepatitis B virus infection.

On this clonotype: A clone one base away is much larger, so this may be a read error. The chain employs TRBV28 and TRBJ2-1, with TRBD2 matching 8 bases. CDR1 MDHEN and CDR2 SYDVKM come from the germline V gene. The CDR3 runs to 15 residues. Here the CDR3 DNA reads TGTCCCAGCAGTTTGGGCGGGAGGAGGGACAATGAGCAGTTCTTC. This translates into CPSSLGGRRDNEQFF.

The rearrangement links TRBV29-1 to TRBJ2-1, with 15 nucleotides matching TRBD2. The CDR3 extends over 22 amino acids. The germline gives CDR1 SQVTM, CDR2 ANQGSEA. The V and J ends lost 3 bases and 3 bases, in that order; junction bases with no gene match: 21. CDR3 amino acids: CSVEATLGLAGGSGPIYNEQFF. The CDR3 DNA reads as TGCAGCGTTGAGGCGACCCTCGGACTAGCGGGAGGGTCGGGCCCGATCTACAATGAGCAGTTCTTC.

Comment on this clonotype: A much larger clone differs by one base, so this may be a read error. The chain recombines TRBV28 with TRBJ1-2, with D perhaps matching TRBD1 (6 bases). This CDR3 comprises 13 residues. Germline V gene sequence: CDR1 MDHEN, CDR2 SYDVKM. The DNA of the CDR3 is TGTGCCAGCAATAAAGCAGGGGACTATGGCTTCACCTTC. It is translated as CASNKAGDYGFTF.

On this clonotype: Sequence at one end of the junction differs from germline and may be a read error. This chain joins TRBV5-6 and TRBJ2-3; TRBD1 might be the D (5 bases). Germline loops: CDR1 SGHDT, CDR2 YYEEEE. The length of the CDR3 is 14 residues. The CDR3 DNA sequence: TGTGCCAGCAGCTTGTGGGGCGCCACAGGTACGCAGTATTTT. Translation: CASSLWGATGTQYF.

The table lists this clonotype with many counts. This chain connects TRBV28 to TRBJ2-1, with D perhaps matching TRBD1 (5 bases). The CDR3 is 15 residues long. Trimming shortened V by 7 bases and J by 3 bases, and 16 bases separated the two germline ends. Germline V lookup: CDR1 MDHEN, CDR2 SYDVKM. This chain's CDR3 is CASTAGIELYNEQFF. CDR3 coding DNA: TGTGCCAGCACCGCAGGGATTGAGCTCTACAATGAGCAGTTCTTC.

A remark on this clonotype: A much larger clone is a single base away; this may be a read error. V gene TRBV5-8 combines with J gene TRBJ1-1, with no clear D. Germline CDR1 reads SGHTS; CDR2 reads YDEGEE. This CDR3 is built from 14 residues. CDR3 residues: CASSLYGVLTEALF. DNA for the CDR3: TGTGCCAGCAGCTTGTATGGGGTTCTCACTGAAGCTCTCTTT. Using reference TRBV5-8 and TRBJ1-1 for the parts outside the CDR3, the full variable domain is EAGVTQSPTHLIKTRGQQATLRCSPISGHTSVYWYQQALGLGLQFLLWYDEGEERNRGNFPPRFSGRQFPNYSSELNVNALELEDSALYLCASSLYGVLTEALFGQGTRLTVV.